This is a list of T cell receptor beta chains from one sample in a study of read filtering for tumor transcriptome and immune sequencing. TCRdb used MiXCR to reprocess the reads, holding one entry per CDR3 protein. The repertoire has around 31,000 distinct CDR3 sequences, roughly 18% of them found once; the top ten carry approximately 16%. Sequenced sample: a population of CD138-negative cells sorted from bone marrow. These receptors originate from a donor at least 40 years old with multiple myeloma. Both conserved end residues are trimmed from each CDR3. Clone size is given for some rows only: seen once, a few or many times, or a class if the clone is expanded.

abundance,v_gene,j_gene,CDR3aa
few,TRBV20-1,TRBJ2-2,SASLQGNTGELF
many,TRBV3-1,TRBJ2-5,ASSQGVSASGGSETQY
many,TRBV11-3,TRBJ2-2,ASSKLRTGELF
many,TRBV21-1,TRBJ1-4,ASSKGNRDREKLF
many,TRBV11-2,TRBJ2-2,ASSLEDSYTGELF
many,TRBV2,TRBJ2-3,ASSGDNTDTQY
many,TRBV5-6,TRBJ2-7,ASTYSLGEQY
many,TRBV28,TRBJ2-5,ASSLGDTGGLQETQY
many,TRBV10-2,TRBJ2-5,ASSGQGRGTQY
many,TRBV20-1,TRBJ2-5,SARVGSPQETQY
many,TRBV20-1,TRBJ2-7,SARGLLAGTYEQY
many,TRBV27,TRBJ1-2,ASSSSRQSWHGYT
many,TRBV20-1,TRBJ2-3,SVPGYTDTQY
many,TRBV20-1,TRBJ1-1,SARWTGNREAF
many,TRBV7-7,TRBJ2-1,ASSLGLDSYNEQF
many,TRBV12-3/TRBV12-4,TRBJ1-2,ASRHRGADYGYT
many,TRBV5-1,TRBJ1-1,ASSLGEGEAF
many,TRBV6-5,TRBJ2-7,AIATDPTYEQY
many,TRBV2,TRBJ1-4,ASSENQPEEKLF
many,TRBV18,TRBJ2-5,ASSGTREETQY
many,TRBV20-1,TRBJ1-5,SASIGQQYQPQH
many,TRBV7-2,TRBJ2-3,ASSFGLVADTQY
many,TRBV2,TRBJ2-1,ASTGLAGEVQF
many,TRBV27,TRBJ1-1,ASSLRQGIAF
many,TRBV18,TRBJ2-3,ASSPALSGATTDTQY
.,TRBV7-8,TRBJ1-5,ASSFRVNQPQH
many,TRBV11-2,TRBJ1-1,ASSLRALNTEAF
medium-sized,TRBV6-1,TRBJ2-7,ATLQGVSYEQY
many,TRBV27,TRBJ2-7,ASSSGTSGYEQY
many,TRBV12-3/TRBV12-4,TRBJ1-1,ASSFGGGGDTEAF
many,TRBV6-2/TRBV6-3,TRBJ2-7,ASNQGVGLAGTYEQY
once,TRBV12-3/TRBV12-4,TRBJ2-7,ASSSTGLEYEQY
many,TRBV12-3/TRBV12-4,TRBJ2-7,ASSRDRNYEQY
.,TRBV5-6,TRBJ1-3,ASSLGQMGNTIY
many,TRBV29-1,TRBJ1-1,SVEVQLSAGAF
many,TRBV20-1,TRBJ1-4,SAQTDPTNEKLF
.,TRBV10-3,TRBJ1-1,AISFTGLNTEAF
.,TRBV28,TRBJ2-1,ASSLIGYNEQF
many,TRBV12-3/TRBV12-4,TRBJ2-7,ASMLAGGTYEQY
.,TRBV19,TRBJ2-7,ASSQDSYEQY
.,TRBV27,TRBJ2-3,ASSLSSYTDTRY
many,TRBV28,TRBJ1-5,ASRVGGYYQPQH
many,TRBV20-1,TRBJ2-3,SARDQTFTQY
many,TRBV11-2,TRBJ2-3,ASSLGAGTDTQY
many,TRBV12-3/TRBV12-4,TRBJ2-5,ASRAVRQGDGQETQY
many,TRBV29-1,TRBJ2-5,SVKQSGGETQY
many,TRBV27,TRBJ2-7,ASGDRGPSEQY
many,TRBV7-9,TRBJ2-7,ASSKSSYEQY
many,TRBV4-1,TRBJ2-2,ASSLGPNTGELF
many,TRBV10-3,TRBJ1-2,ASGQGYTESGYT
many,TRBV10-3,TRBJ1-2,AIWTGTAYGYT
many,TRBV20-1,TRBJ1-2,SAIVSDFNYGYT
many,TRBV5-4,TRBJ2-4,ASSGDRDMAKNIQY
many,TRBV6-1,TRBJ2-7,ASRTGQGTYEQY
.,TRBV13,TRBJ1-1,ASSLGGHTEAF
once,TRBV14,TRBJ1-3,ASPRGRNTIY
many,TRBV7-2,TRBJ2-5,ASSRGQGETQY
many,TRBV6-2/TRBV6-3,TRBJ2-2,ASSASGGHTGELF